Listed here are 28 T cell receptor beta chains from one sample, sequenced in a study of cytomegalovirus exposure and HLA in healthy donors. Use of 60 Vbeta and 13 Jbeta primers characterized the PCR. The data were produced by immunoSEQ multiplex PCR, yet TCRdb's version contains in-frame clones alone and is incomplete. The sample includes roughly 100,000 clones, 65% to 80% of them seen just once. Source material: PBMCs. These TCRs come from a woman under 30 in good health and CMV-seropositive.

This chain connects TRBV5-6 to TRBJ2-1; 16 nucleotides line up with TRBD2. CDR3 length equals 17 residues. The germline V gene has CDR1 SGHDT and CDR2 YYEEEE. Germline trimming cut 2 bases from V and 7 bases from J; bases unmatched to any gene: 6. As DNA, the CDR3 is TGTGCCAGCAGCTTAGGGACTAGCGGGAGGGCTAGGAATGAGCAGTTCTTC. Residues: CASSLGTSGRARNEQFF.

The gene calls are TRBV5-6 and TRBJ1-5; 11 bases are shared with TRBD1. The CDR3 loop spans 16 amino acids. Per the germline V gene, CDR1 is SGHDT and CDR2 is YYEEEE. V was pared by 3 bases and J by 5 bases, with 7 bases of the junction left unmatched. This CDR3 is CASSWWTGGEYQPQHF. The CDR3 DNA follows: TGTGCCAGCAGCTGGTGGACAGGGGGCGAGTATCAGCCCCAGCATTTT. The whole variable domain, remainder taken from reference TRBV5-6 and TRBJ1-5, is DAGVTQSPTHLIKTRGQQVTLRCSPKSGHDTVSWYQQALGQGPQFIFQYYEEEERQRGNFPDRFSGHQFPNYSSELNVNALLLGDSALYLCASSWWTGGEYQPQHFGDGTRLSIL.

The genes are TRBV7-8 and TRBJ1-2; 9 nucleotides line up with TRBD1. The V gene end was trimmed by 2 bases and the J gene end by 7 bases; junction bases not matched to a gene: 11. The CDR3 spans 16 residues. Germline V gives CDR1 SGHVS, CDR2 FQNEAQ. CDR3 sequence: CASSLRTGAVGGGYTF. CDR3 coding DNA: TGTGCCAGCAGCTTAAGGACAGGGGCTGTGGGTGGTGGCTACACCTTC.

This clone was picked up one time. This sequence joins TRBV14 and TRBJ2-1; TRBD1 matches at 7 bases. The CDR3 runs 15 residues. Germline values: CDR1 SGHDN, CDR2 FVKESK. The ends lost 0 bases at V and 9 bases at J; junction bases unmatched: 8. CDR3 sequence reads: CASSQDRGHIGEQFF. For the CDR3, the DNA is TGTGCCAGCAGCCAAGATAGGGGGCATATCGGTGAGCAGTTCTTC.

This chain links TRBV29-1 with TRBJ2-1; 7 nucleotides align to TRBD1. Trimming at V came to 7 bases and at J to 0 bases, leaving 6 bases not matched to a gene. CDR1 is SQVTM, CDR2 ANQGSEA, per germline. The CDR3 extends over 14 amino acids. The CDR3 DNA sequence: TGCAGCGGATCGGACAGGAGCTCCTACAATGAGCAGTTCTTC. Translation gives CSGSDRSSYNEQFF.

The genes are TRBV4-1 and TRBJ1-2; 9 nucleotides align to TRBD1. There are 15 residues in the CDR3. CDR1 is MGHRA and CDR2 is YSYEKL in the germline V gene. V lost 1 base and J lost 5; bases outside the gene matches: 5. This CDR3 is CASSQAPGQGYGYTF. The CDR3 DNA is TGCGCCAGCAGCCAAGCTCCAGGACAGGGGTATGGCTACACCTTC.

The rearrangement uses TRBV9 and TRBJ2-7; D is undetermined. The CDR3 extends over 16 amino acids. Per germline, CDR1 SGDLS and CDR2 YYNGEE. The V gene lost 1 base and the J gene lost 2 bases, with 16 bases spanning the gap. The CDR3 loop reads CASSVTPRPFAYEQYF. The DNA of the CDR3 is TGTGCCAGCAGCGTAACCCCGCGGCCATTCGCCTACGAGCAGTACTTC.

This chain links TRBV5-4 with TRBJ2-5, with a tentative D call TRBD1 (6 bases). CDR3 length equals 15 residues. The germline V gene encodes CDR1 SGHNT and CDR2 YYREEE (reference sequence). Trimming cost V 3 bases and J 2 bases, with 14 bases left between them. CDR3: CASSSRTDVQETQYF. CDR3 bases: TGTGCCAGCAGCTCCCGGACAGACGTTCAAGAGACCCAGTACTTC.

This clone was picked up one time. J is TRBJ2-3 and V is TRBV6-6; D is perhaps TRBD2 (5 bases). CDR3 length equals 13 residues. The V gene lost 8 bases and the J gene lost 1 base, with 10 bases spanning the gap. Germline loops: CDR1 MNHNY, CDR2 SVGAGI (reference sequence). The CDR3 sequence: CASSISGTDTQYF. The DNA of the CDR3 is TGTGCCAGCTCGATTAGCGGCACAGATACGCAGTATTTT.

A few counts support this clone. The chain uses TRBV7-8 and TRBJ1-5; D gene unclear. This CDR3 has 15 amino acids. V was trimmed by 0 bases and J by 4 bases, leaving 10 bases between them. The germline gives CDR1 SGHVS, CDR2 FQNEAQ. The CDR3 DNA sequence: TGTGCCAGCAGCTTAGCGCCCGACGGGAATCAGCCCCAGCATTTT. Its translation: CASSLAPDGNQPQHF.

The chain is built from TRBV6-5 and TRBJ2-3, with a weak D call TRBD1 (5 bases). Trimming pared 4 bases from V and 0 bases from J, leaving 8 bases between. The CDR3 contains 14 residues. Germline V gene sequence: CDR1 MNHEY, CDR2 SVGAGI. CDR3 coding DNA: TGTGCCAGCAGTTCGACAGCTAGCACAGATACGCAGTATTTT. Translated, it gives CASSSTASTDTQYF.

This chain connects TRBV4-2 to TRBJ2-6; no firm D call. Deletions cut 0 bases from V and 0 bases from J, with 3 bases between. This CDR3 is built from 15 residues. From germline, CDR1 is LGHNA and CDR2 YNFKEQ. CDR3 bases: TGTGCCAGCAGCCAAGACAGCTCTGGGGCCAACGTCCTGACTTTC. Translation: CASSQDSSGANVLTF.

This chain connects TRBV12-2 to TRBJ2-7; the table names TRBD2, a call not compared with the DNA. TRBV12-2 is designated a pseudogene. The CDR3 consists of 13 residues. The chain's CDR3 is CASRPGVTYEQYF. DNA for the CDR3: TGTGCAAGTCGCCCCGGGGTTACCTACGAGCAGTACTTC.

The CDR3 DNA reads as TGTGCCAGTAGTATAAGACTAGCGGGTAGCTCTGGGGCCAACGTCCTGACTTTC. It codes for CASSIRLAGSSGANVLTF. The chain recombines TRBV19 with TRBJ2-6, with 10 bases fitting TRBD2. The V segment lost 2 bases and the J segment 0 bases; nucleotides outside the gene matches: 4. Looked up from germline, CDR1 is LNHDA and CDR2 is SQIVND (reference sequence). The CDR3 is 18 amino acids.

This clone has more than one count but fewer than ten. This chain uses TRBV6-1 with TRBJ2-1; the match to TRBD2 covers 8 bases. Germline loops: CDR1 MNHNS, CDR2 SASEGT. The V and J ends lost 6 bases and 4 bases, in that order; junction bases with no gene match: 8. CDR3 length equals 15 residues. The CDR3 DNA follows: TGTGCCAGCAGCTCCGAAGCGGGAGAGTACAATGAGCAGTTCTTC. Its translation: CASSSEAGEYNEQFF.

V gene TRBV7-2 combines with J gene TRBJ1-5; 8 bases match TRBD1. This CDR3 is 16 amino acids long. CDR1 SGHTA and CDR2 FQGNSA come from the germline V gene. With 1 base clipped from V and 7 bases from J, the junction kept 9 bases outside the gene matches. In DNA form, the CDR3 reads TGTGCCAGCAGCTTAGTTTTTACCGGGACAGGACAGCCCCAGCATTTT. It is translated as CASSLVFTGTGQPQHF. The whole variable domain, remainder taken from reference TRBV7-2 and TRBJ1-5, is GAGVSQSPSNKVTEKGKDVELRCDPISGHTALYWYRQSLGQGLEFLIYFQGNSAPDKSGLPSDRFSAERTGGSVSTLTIQRTQQEDSAVYLCASSLVFTGTGQPQHFGDGTRLSIL.

This clone appeared once. The chain has TRBV11-2 and TRBJ1-4; 10 bases match TRBD1. This CDR3 has 15 residues. J lost 7 bases, V lost 5 bases, and 7 bases had no gene match. Germline CDR1 and CDR2: SGHAT and FQNNGV. Here the CDR3 DNA reads TGTGCCAGCAGCCCGTCGGACAGGGGGACTGAAAAACTGTTTTTT. Amino acid sequence: CASSPSDRGTEKLFF.

The CDR3 sequence: CASSLELAGGPYEQYF. In DNA, the CDR3 is TGTGCCAGCAGCTTGGAACTAGCGGGAGGGCCTTACGAGCAGTACTTC. This chain connects TRBV5-4 to TRBJ2-7; 13 nucleotides line up with TRBD2. The CDR3 contains 16 residues. V lost 0 bases to trimming and J lost 4 bases; unmatched junction nucleotides: 4. CDR1 and CDR2 (germline): SGHNT, YYREEE (reference sequence).

The chain has TRBV7-8 and TRBJ1-2, with D unresolved. Germline V gene data show CDR1 as SGHVS and CDR2 as FQNEAQ. The CDR3 totals 15 residues. V lost 2 bases and J lost 8, with 18 bases in between. The CDR3 DNA follows: TGTGCCAGCAGCTTAATACAGTCTCCCGGTGCGGGCTACACCTTC. It is translated as CASSLIQSPGAGYTF.

The J gene is TRBJ1-1, the V gene TRBV18; perhaps TRBD1 as D (5 bases). The V gene lost 6 bases and the J gene lost 0 bases, with 11 bases spanning the gap. This CDR3 comprises 14 residues. CDR1 is KGHSH, CDR2 LQKENI, per germline. The CDR3 here is CASSRSRVNTEAFF. Here the CDR3 DNA reads TGTGCCAGCTCGCGGAGCAGGGTGAACACTGAAGCTTTCTTT.

The chain uses TRBV6-5 and TRBJ2-5, with 7 bases matching TRBD1. Germline CDR1 reads MNHEY; CDR2 reads SVGAGI. CDR3 size: 14 residues. The J segment lost 1 base and the V segment lost 5 bases, leaving 4 bases of the junction unmatched. CDR3 sequence reads: CASSRRQGQETQYF. CDR3 DNA: TGTGCCAGCAGTCGACGACAGGGCCAAGAGACCCAGTACTTC.

The chain uses TRBV15 and TRBJ2-1; TRBD2 matches at 11 bases. With 6 bases clipped from V and 1 base from J, the junction kept 5 bases outside the gene matches. CDR1 LNHNV and CDR2 YYDKDF come from the germline V gene (reference sequence). The CDR3 has 16 amino acids. Written as DNA, the CDR3 is TGTGCCACCAGAGGACTAGCGGGTCAATCCTACAATGAGCAGTTCTTC. It codes for CATRGLAGQSYNEQFF.

This clone was recorded a few times. The rearrangement joins TRBV5-1 to TRBJ1-1, with D maybe TRBD1 (5 bases). The length of the CDR3 is 12 residues. Trimming left V 7 bases short and J 4 bases short, with 11 bases between. Germline V gene data show CDR1 as SGHRS and CDR2 as YFSETQ. CDR3 sequence (DNA): TGCGCCAGCGGGGCACAAGTCACTGAAGCTTTCTTT. This sequence encodes CASGAQVTEAFF.

Here the CDR3 reads CASTPGRITDTQYF. The CDR3 nucleotides read TGTGCCAGCACCCCGGGTCGGATCACAGATACGCAGTATTTT. The chain employs TRBV7-9 and TRBJ2-3; D call uncertain. Between the trimmed V and J ends, which lost 7 bases and 2 bases, there was a span of 13 bases. From germline, CDR1 is SEHNR and CDR2 FQNEAQ (reference sequence). The CDR3 is made up of 14 amino acids.

This chain links TRBV7-8 with TRBJ2-7; 7 nucleotides align to TRBD1. Germline lookup yields CDR1 SGHVS and CDR2 FQNEAQ. The V and J ends lost 4 bases and 6 bases, in that order; junction bases with no gene match: 12. The CDR3 has 15 residues. The CDR3, as DNA: TGTGCCAGCAGCTCCATAGGGGGTAGGGGGCTCGAGCAGTACTTC. Translation: CASSSIGGRGLEQYF.

The table lists this clone with a few counts. V and J are TRBV18 and TRBJ2-6, with 7 bases identical to TRBD2. Per germline, CDR1 KGHSH and CDR2 LQKENI. This CDR3 is 18 amino acids long. Trimming at V came to 4 bases and at J to 2 bases, leaving 11 bases not matched to a gene. The CDR3 region has the DNA TGTGCCAGCTCACGGGAGGGTTTGCAGCTCACTGGGGCCAACGTCCTGACTTTC. It specifies CASSREGLQLTGANVLTF.

The genes are TRBV11-3 and TRBJ2-7; 7 bases are a match to TRBD1. The CDR3 covers 15 residues. The germline V gene has CDR1 SGHNT and CDR2 YENEEA. V trimming: 4 bases; J trimming: 2 bases; junction bases outside the gene matches: 8. CDR3 residues: CASSSSRTGTYEQYF. In nucleotides, the CDR3 is TGTGCCAGCAGCTCATCTCGGACAGGTACCTACGAGCAGTACTTC.

The rearrangement links TRBV28 to TRBJ2-1; 11 positions match TRBD2. Germline CDR1 MDHEN, CDR2 SYDVKM. V shed 8 bases and J 13 bases; nucleotides not matched to a gene: 7. This CDR3 has 12 residues. The CDR3 DNA reads TGTGCCAGCGGGCTAGCGGGAGGCTCTCAGTTCTTC. It specifies CASGLAGGSQFF.